A selection of T cell receptor beta chains follows, all from one sample in a study of beta chain features in type 1 diabetes. Measured with immunoSEQ multiplex PCR; TCRdb has only the in-frame clones, and not every one. The sample contains approximately 46,000 clones, 35% to 55% of which appear only once. Sequencing input: stem cell memory CD4+ T cells from blood. Receptor source: a man aged 25 to 45 with type 1 diabetes. CDR3s include the opening cysteine and the closing phenylalanine or tryptophan. D genes are given only for firm matches. Clone size is shown for a subset of rows, as once, few, many or a class of expanded clone.

NA,TRBJ2-6,NA,TRBV5-1,TGCGCCAGCCTTAACACCATGGGGGCCAACGTCCTGACTTTC,CASLNTMGANVLTF
NA,TRBJ2-4,few,TRBV28,TGTGCCACCCAGGGCGTAGCCAAAAACATTCAGTACTTC,CATQGVAKNIQYF
TRBD2,TRBJ2-7,NA,TRBV28,TGTGCCAGCAGCCGAACACTAGCGGGGGCTAGCGAGCAGTACTTC,CASSRTLAGASEQYF
TRBD2,TRBJ2-1,NA,TRBV7-8,TGTGCCAGCAGCTTAATGTATAAGGGACTAGCGGGGATCAATGAGCAGTTCTTC,CASSLMYKGLAGINEQFF
TRBD1,TRBJ2-1,NA,TRBV5-1,TGCGCCAGCAGCTTGGACAGGGGGTCCTACAATGAGCAGTTCTTC,CASSLDRGSYNEQFF
TRBD1,TRBJ2-7,NA,TRBV5-6,TGTGCCAGCAGCTTACTCCGGGACAGGGTTGGAGACGAGCAGTACTTC,CASSLLRDRVGDEQYF
NA,TRBJ2-7,NA,TRBV23-1,TGCGCCAGCAGTCGCCCCGGGACAAACTACGAGCAGTACTTC,CASSRPGTNYEQYF
NA,TRBJ1-5,NA,TRBV28,TGTGCCACCGGTGGGGGGCGCGGGAGTCAGCCCCAGCATTTT,CATGGGRGSQPQHF
NA,TRBJ2-7,NA,TRBV2,TGTGCCAGCAGTGAAATAGGGAAAGGGGACGAGCAGTACTTC,CASSEIGKGDEQYF
NA,TRBJ2-1,NA,TRBV7-9,TGTGCCAGCAGTTCGTGGGTTGGGGCGTTTGAGCAGTTCTTC,CASSSWVGAFEQFF
TRBD2,TRBJ2-1,once,TRBV18,TGTGCCAGCTCACCAAACGGACTAGCGGGCTCCTACAATGAGCAGTTCTTC,CASSPNGLAGSYNEQFF